One sample yielded the 9 T cell receptor beta chains listed below, sequenced in a study of T cell changes during pregnancy in multiple sclerosis. The method was immunoSEQ multiplex PCR; TCRdb's version includes in-frame clones alone and lacks a portion of them. The table shows around 58,000 clones, with 75% to 95% occurring only once. Specimen: CD4+ T cells from peripheral blood mononuclear cells, collected after pregnancy. All receptors derive from a female donor in good health, enrolled as a control in a pregnancy study.

The chain employs TRBV6-5 and TRBJ2-7, with TRBD1 matching 10 bases. This CDR3 spans 14 amino acids. V trimming: 4 bases; J trimming: 6 bases; junction bases outside the gene matches: 6. Germline CDR1 and CDR2: MNHEY and SVGAGI. In nucleotides, the CDR3 is TGTGCCAGCAGTTTCCCGGGACAGGGGAGCGAGCAGTACTTC. Residues: CASSFPGQGSEQYF.

V is TRBV6-1 and J is TRBJ2-3; possible D gene TRBD1, 6 bases. Trimming pared 6 bases from V and 2 bases from J, leaving 12 bases between. Per the germline V gene, CDR1 is MNHNS and CDR2 is SASEGT. This CDR3 region has 14 residues. The CDR3 bases are TGTGCCAGCAGACTACAGGGAGACACAGATACGCAGTATTTT. Protein sequence: CASRLQGDTDTQYF.

The rearrangement uses TRBV9 and TRBJ2-7, with D possibly being TRBD1 (8 bases). V lost 1 base and J 6 bases, leaving 20 bases between the germline ends. CDR3 length: 16 amino acids. Per germline, CDR1 SGDLS and CDR2 YYNGEE. CDR3 nucleotide sequence: TGTGCCAGCAGCGTAAACCCGGGGTACAGGGGGGGCGAGCAGTACTTC. Protein product: CASSVNPGYRGGEQYF.

This sequence joins TRBV7-2 and TRBJ2-7; TRBD2 might be the D (6 bases). The CDR3 runs to 16 residues. From germline, CDR1 is SGHTA and CDR2 FQGNSA. With 5 bases removed from V and 0 bases from J, the gap between germline ends came to 17 bases. The CDR3 reads CASSPDSSDYSYEQYF. The CDR3 DNA sequence: TGTGCCAGCAGCCCAGACTCCTCGGACTACTCCTACGAGCAGTACTTC.

J is TRBJ2-7 and V is TRBV19, with a tentative D call TRBD1 (6 bases). Germline values: CDR1 LNHDA, CDR2 SQIVND (reference sequence). V lost 1 base to trimming and J lost 4 bases, with 11 bases between them. The CDR3 totals 14 residues. CDR3 residues: CASSIAGRGYEQYF. The CDR3 DNA sequence: TGTGCCAGTAGTATAGCGGGCAGGGGATACGAGCAGTACTTC.

Here the CDR3 DNA reads TGTGCCAGTAGTTTCCGGGACAGGGGGACAGATACGCAGTATTTT. Encoded protein: CASSFRDRGTDTQYF. The V gene is TRBV19, the J gene TRBJ2-3; 11 bases fit TRBD1. The germline V gene has CDR1 LNHDA and CDR2 SQIVND (reference sequence). The V and J ends lost 5 bases and 3 bases, in that order; junction bases with no gene match: 4. The CDR3 runs 15 residues.

The rearrangement uses TRBV10-1 and TRBJ2-3; TRBD2 agrees at 15 bases. Trimming took 2 bases from V and 3 from J; bases not matched to a gene: 6. The CDR3 has 18 amino acids. Germline loops: CDR1 WNHNN, CDR2 SYGVQD (reference sequence). This CDR3 is CASSEAQGTSGGTDTQYF. Written as DNA, the CDR3 is TGCGCCAGCAGTGAGGCCCAAGGGACTAGCGGGGGGACAGATACGCAGTATTTT.

This clone was recorded once. The chain uses TRBV27 and TRBJ2-7; 7 nucleotides agree with TRBD1. V shed 10 bases, J shed 6 bases, and the junction held 12 bases outside the gene matches. This CDR3 has 13 amino acids. Germline loops: CDR1 MNHEY, CDR2 SMNVEV (reference sequence). CDR3 nucleotide sequence: TGTGCCATACAGGGGCTGCGTGGGGGCGAGCAGTACTTC. It encodes CAIQGLRGGEQYF.

The V gene is TRBV7-2, the J gene TRBJ2-1, with 9 nucleotides matching TRBD1. The germline gives CDR1 SGHTA, CDR2 FQGNSA. J gave up 4 bases and V 5 bases, and 6 bases lay outside the gene matches. The CDR3 length is 15 residues. The CDR3 bases are TGTGCCAGCAGCACCGGGACAGGGTGGTACAATGAGCAGTTCTTC. Its protein product is CASSTGTGWYNEQFF.